This T cell receptor (beta chain) was recorded in a study of neurological immune-mediated disorders. Regarding the study as a whole: Multiple sclerosis was found to have the least TCR clonal expansion, below healthy controls, and HTLV-1-associated myelopathy the most.

As regards this clonotype: Antigen specificity is unknown.

Germline loops: CDR1 DFQATT, CDR2 SNEGSKA (reference sequence). This CDR3 contains 10 residues. Trimming stripped 7 bases from V and 5 bases from J, with 8 bases between. Synthesis of cDNA was accomplished via 5'RACE employing 10-nucleotide random UMIs. MiXCR, applied by TCRdb to the 5' RACE reads, yields one record per CDR3 protein. This table holds more than 35,000 distinct CDR3 sequences, about a tenth found once. The source of this sequence is a woman in her twenties or thirties with HTLV-1-associated myelopathy (HAM/TSP). V usage is TRBV20-1 and J usage is TRBJ1-2; D ambiguous. The sequencing sample was made of PBMCs. CDR3 in DNA: TGCAGTGATAGCGGATATGGCTACACCTTC. Translating it yields CSDSGYGYTF.